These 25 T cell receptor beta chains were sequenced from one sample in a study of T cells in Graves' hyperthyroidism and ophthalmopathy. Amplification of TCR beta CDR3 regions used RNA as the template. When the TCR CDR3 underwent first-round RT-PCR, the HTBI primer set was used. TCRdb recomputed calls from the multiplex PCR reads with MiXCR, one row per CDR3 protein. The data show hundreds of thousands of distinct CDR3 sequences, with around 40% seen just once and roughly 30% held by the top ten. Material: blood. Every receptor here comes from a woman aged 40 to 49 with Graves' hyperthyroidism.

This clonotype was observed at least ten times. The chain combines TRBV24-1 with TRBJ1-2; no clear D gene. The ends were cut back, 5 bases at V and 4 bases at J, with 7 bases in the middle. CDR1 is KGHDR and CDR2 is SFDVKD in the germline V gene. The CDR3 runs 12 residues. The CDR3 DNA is TGTGCCACCAGTGCGTCAAGCTATGGCTACACCTTC. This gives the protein CATSASSYGYTF.

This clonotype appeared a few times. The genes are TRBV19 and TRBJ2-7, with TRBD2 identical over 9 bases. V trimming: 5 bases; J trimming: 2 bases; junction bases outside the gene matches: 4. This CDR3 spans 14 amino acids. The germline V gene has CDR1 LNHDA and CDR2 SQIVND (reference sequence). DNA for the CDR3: TGTGCCAGTAGTTCACTAGCGGGCCCCTACGAGCAGTACTTC. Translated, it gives CASSSLAGPYEQYF.

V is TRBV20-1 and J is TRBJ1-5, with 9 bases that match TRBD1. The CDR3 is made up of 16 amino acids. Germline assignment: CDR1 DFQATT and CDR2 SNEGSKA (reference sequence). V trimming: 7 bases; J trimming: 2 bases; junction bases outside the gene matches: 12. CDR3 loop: CSVARDRAAGNQPQHF. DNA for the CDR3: TGCAGTGTAGCGCGGGACAGGGCGGCAGGCAATCAGCCCCAGCATTTT.

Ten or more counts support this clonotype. CDR3 residues: CASSGMRGGMNTEAFF. The CDR3 coding sequence is TGTGCCAGCAGTGGAATGAGGGGCGGAATGAACACTGAAGCTTTCTTT. This chain connects TRBV25-1 to TRBJ1-1; maybe TRBD1 (5 bases). This CDR3 spans 16 amino acids. CDR1 is MGHDK, CDR2 SYGVNS, per germline. The V and J ends lost 4 bases and 0 bases respectively, with 15 bases between them.

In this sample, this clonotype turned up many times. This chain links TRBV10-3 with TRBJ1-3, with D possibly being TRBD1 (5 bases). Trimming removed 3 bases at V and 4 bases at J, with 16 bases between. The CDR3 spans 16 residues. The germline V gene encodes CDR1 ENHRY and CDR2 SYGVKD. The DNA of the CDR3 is TGTGCCATCAGTGACCAAGCAGGGATGCGGGGAAACACCATATATTTT. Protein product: CAISDQAGMRGNTIYF.

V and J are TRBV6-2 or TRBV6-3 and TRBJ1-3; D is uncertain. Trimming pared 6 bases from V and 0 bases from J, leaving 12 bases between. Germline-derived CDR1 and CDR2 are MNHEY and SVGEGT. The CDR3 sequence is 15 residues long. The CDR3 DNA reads TGTGCCAGCAGACCACAGCTCCTCTCTGGAAACACCATATATTTT. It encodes CASRPQLLSGNTIYF.

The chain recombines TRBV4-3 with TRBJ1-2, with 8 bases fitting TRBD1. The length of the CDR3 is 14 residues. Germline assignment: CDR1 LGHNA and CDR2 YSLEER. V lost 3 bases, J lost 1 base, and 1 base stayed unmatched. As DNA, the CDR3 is TGCGCCAGCAGCCATGGACAGGGTAACTATGGCTACACCTTC. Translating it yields CASSHGQGNYGYTF.

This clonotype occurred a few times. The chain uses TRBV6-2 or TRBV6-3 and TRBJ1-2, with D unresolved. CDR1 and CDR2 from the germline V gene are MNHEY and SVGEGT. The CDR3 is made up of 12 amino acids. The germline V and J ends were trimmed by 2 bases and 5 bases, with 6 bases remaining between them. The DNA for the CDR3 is TGTGCCAGCAGTTACGTCTTTTATGGCTACACCTTC. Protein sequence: CASSYVFYGYTF.

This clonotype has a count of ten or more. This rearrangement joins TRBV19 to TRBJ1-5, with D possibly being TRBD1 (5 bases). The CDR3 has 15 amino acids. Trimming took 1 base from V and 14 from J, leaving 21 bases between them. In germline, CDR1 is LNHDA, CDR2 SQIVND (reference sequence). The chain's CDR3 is CASSIGQYRDEKEHF. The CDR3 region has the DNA TGTGCCAGTAGTATAGGTCAGTACCGGGACGAGAAAGAGCATTTT.

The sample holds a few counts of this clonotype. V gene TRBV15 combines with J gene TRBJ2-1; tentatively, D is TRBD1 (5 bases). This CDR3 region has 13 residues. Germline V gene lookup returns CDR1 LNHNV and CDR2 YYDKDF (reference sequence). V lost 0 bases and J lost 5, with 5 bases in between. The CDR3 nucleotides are TGTGCCACCAGCAGAGAACAGGACAATGAGCAGTTCTTC. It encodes CATSREQDNEQFF. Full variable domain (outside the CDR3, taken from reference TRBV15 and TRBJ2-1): DAMVIQNPRYQVTQFGKPVTLSCSQTLNHNVMYWYQQKSSQAPKLLFHYYDKDFNNEADTPDNFQSRRPNTSFCFLDIRSPGLGDTAMYLCATSREQDNEQFFGPGTRLTVL.

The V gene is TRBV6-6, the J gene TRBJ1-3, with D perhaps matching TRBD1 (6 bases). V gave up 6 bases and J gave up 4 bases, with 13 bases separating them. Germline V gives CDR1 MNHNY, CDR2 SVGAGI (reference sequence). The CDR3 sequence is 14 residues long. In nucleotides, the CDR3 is TGTGCCAGCAGCAGCACCGGACAGGGAAACACCATATATTTT. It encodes CASSSTGQGNTIYF.

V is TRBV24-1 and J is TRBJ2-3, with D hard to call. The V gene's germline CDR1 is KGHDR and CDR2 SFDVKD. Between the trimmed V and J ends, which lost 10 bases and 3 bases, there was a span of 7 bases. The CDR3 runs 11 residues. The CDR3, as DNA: TGTGCCACGGGAACGACAGATACGCAGTATTTT. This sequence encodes CATGTTDTQYF.

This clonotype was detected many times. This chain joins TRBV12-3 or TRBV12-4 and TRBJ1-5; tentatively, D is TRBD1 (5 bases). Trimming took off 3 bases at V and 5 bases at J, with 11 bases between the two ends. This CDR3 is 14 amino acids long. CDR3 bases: TGTGCCAGCAGTTTGTCAGGGAGTGATCAGCCCCAGCATTTT. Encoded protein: CASSLSGSDQPQHF.

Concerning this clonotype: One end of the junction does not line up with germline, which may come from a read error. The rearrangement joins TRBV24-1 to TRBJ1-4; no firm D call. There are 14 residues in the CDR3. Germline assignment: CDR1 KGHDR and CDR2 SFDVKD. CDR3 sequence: CASSSGLAAEKLFF. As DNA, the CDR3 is TGTGCCAGCAGTTCAGGTCTGGCGGCTGAAAAACTGTTTTTT.

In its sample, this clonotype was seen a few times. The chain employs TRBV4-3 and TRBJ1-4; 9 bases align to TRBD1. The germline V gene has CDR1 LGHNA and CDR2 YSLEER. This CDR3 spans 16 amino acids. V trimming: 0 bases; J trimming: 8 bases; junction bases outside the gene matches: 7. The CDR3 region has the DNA TGCGCCAGCAGCCAAGATCTTGGGACAGGGAGCGAAAAACTGTTTTTT. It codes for CASSQDLGTGSEKLFF.

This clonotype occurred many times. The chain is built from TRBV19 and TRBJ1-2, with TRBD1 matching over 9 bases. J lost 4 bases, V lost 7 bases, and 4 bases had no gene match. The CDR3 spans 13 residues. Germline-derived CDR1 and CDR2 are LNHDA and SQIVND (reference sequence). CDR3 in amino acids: CASTPTGGYGYTF. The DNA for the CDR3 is TGTGCCAGTACCCCGACAGGGGGCTATGGCTACACCTTC.

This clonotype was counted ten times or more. CDR3 coding DNA: TGTGCCAGCAGTCACGCAGGGGTTCGGGGGTATGGCTACACCTTC. Residues: CASSHAGVRGYGYTF. The chain is built from TRBV12-3 or TRBV12-4 and TRBJ1-2; possible D gene TRBD1, 6 bases. CDR3 size: 15 residues. V lost 5 bases, J lost 5 bases, and 18 bases lay in between.

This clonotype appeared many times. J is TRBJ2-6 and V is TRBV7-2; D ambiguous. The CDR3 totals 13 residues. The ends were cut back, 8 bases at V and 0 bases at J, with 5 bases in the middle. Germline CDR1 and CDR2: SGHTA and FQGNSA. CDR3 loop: CASWGSGANVLTF. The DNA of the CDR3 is TGTGCCAGCTGGGGCTCTGGGGCCAACGTCCTGACTTTC.

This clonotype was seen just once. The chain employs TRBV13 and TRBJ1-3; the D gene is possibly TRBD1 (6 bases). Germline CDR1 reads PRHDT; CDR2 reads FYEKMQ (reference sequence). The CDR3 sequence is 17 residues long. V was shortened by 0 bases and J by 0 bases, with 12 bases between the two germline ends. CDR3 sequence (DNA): TGTGCCAGCAGCTTAGGAAGGGGGGAAAGCTCTGGAAACACCATATATTTT. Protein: CASSLGRGESSGNTIYF.

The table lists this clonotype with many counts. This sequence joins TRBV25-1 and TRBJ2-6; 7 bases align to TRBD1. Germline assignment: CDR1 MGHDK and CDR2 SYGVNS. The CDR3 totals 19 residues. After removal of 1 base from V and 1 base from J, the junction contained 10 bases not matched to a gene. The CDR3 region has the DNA TGTGCCAGCAGTGAATTTGGAATAGGGGGCGCTTCTGGGGCCAACGTCCTGACTTTC. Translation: CASSEFGIGGASGANVLTF.

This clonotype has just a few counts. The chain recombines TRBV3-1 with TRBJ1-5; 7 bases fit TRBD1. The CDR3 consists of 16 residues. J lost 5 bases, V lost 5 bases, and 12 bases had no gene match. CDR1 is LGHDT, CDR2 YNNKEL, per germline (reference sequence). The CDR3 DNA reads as TGTGCCAGCAGCGCCACAAGACAGGGCTGGGATCAGCCCCAGCATTTT. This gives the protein CASSATRQGWDQPQHF. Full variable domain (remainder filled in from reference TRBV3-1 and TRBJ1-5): DTAVSQTPKYLVTQMGNDKSIKCEQNLGHDTMYWYKQDSKKFLKIMFSYNNKELIINETVPNRFSPKSPDKAHLNLHINSLELGDSAVYFCASSATRQGWDQPQHFGDGTRLSIL.

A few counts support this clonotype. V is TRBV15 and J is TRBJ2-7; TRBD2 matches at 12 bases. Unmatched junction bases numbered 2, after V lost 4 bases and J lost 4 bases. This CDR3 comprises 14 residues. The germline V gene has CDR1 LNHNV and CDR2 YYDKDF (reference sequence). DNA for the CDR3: TGTGCCACCAGCATGGGACTAGCGGGTTACGAGCAGTACTTC. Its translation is CATSMGLAGYEQYF.

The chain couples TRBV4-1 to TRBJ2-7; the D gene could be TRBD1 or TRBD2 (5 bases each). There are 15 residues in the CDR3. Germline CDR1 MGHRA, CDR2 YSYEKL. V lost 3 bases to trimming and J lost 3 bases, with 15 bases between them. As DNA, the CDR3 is TGCGCCAGCAGCCATGTGGGGCAGGAGGTCTACGAGCAGTACTTC. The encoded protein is CASSHVGQEVYEQYF.

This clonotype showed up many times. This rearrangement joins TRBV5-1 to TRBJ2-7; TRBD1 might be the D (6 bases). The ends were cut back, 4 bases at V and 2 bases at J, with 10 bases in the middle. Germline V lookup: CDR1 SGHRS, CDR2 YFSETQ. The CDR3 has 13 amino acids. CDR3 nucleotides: TGCGCCAGCAGCCCTAGGGACACCTACGAGCAGTACTTC. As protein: CASSPRDTYEQYF.

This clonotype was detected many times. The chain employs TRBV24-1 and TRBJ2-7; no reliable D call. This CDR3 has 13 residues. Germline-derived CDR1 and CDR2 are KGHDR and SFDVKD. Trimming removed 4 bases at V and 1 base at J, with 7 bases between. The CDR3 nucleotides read TGTGCCACCAGTGACGCCGGTTCCTACGAGCAGTACTTC. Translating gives CATSDAGSYEQYF.